This entry features one T cell receptor beta chain sequence. No antigen is known for it. This sample was taken from a study of chemoradiotherapy in HPV16-positive cancers. About the research overall: Candidate HPV-specific T-cell clones and common TCR motifs came from functional assays in a couple of HPV16-positive patients.

CDR3 length equals 14 residues. Between the trimmed V and J ends, which lost 5 bases and 0 bases, there was a span of 10 bases. The germline V gene encodes CDR1 SGHTA and CDR2 FQGNSA. Sequencing was performed with immunoSEQ multiplex PCR; in TCRdb, only in-frame clones are kept and a portion is missing. The sample shows 8,500 to 9,000 clones, less than 85% of them seen only once. General observations from the study: Functional assays defining HPV-specific T cells used only a couple of HPV16-positive patients. Candidate HPV-specific clones and E7-related TCR motifs grew in tumor during treatment.

This chain joins TRBV7-2 and TRBJ1-2; D possibly corresponds to TRBD1 (5 bases). Sampling was conducted from a patient who underwent chemoradiotherapy. This receptor was identified in a human donor with HPV-associated anogenital cancer. CDR3 DNA sequence: TGTGCCAGCAGCCCGGGGACCTCTAACTATGGCTACACCTTC. As protein: CASSPGTSNYGYTF.